These 7 T cell receptor beta chains came from one sample sequenced in a study of control samples from healthy donors and cancer patients. Data came from immunoSEQ multiplex PCR; TCRdb stores just in-frame clones and leaves some out. Among 6,000 to 7,000 clones listed, roughly 80% were seen once. The sample taken for sequencing was formalin-fixed, paraffin-embedded tissue. The receptors come from a male donor with melanoma.

CDR3 protein: CASSPRTYEQYV. The CDR3 coding sequence is TGTGCCAGCAGTCCAAGGACCTACGAGCAGTACGTC. The chain recombines TRBV28 with TRBJ2-7; D gene unclear. CDR3 size: 12 residues. The germline V gene has CDR1 MDHEN and CDR2 SYDVKM. Trimming pared 5 bases from V and 2 bases from J, leaving 7 bases between.

This chain joins TRBV10-3 and TRBJ2-7; no clear D gene. The V gene's germline CDR1 is ENHRY and CDR2 SYGVKD. This CDR3 contains 13 residues. Trimming stripped 8 bases from V and 5 bases from J, with 16 bases between. CDR3 sequence (DNA): TGTGCCATCGGGGTTGGTCTTATGGACGAGCAGTACGTC. This translates into CAIGVGLMDEQYV.

This clone was counted only a few times. This chain connects TRBV28 to TRBJ1-6; no clear D gene. V was trimmed by 3 bases and J by 10 bases, leaving 4 bases between them. The V gene's germline CDR1 is MDHEN and CDR2 SYDVKM. This CDR3 is built from 11 residues. The DNA for the CDR3 is TGTGCCAGCAGTTTTCCCTCACCCCTCCACTTT. It yields the protein CASSFPSPLHF.

This clone was detected a few times. V and J are TRBV28 and TRBJ1-6, with TRBD1 matching 7 bases. The length of the CDR3 is 16 residues. Germline loops: CDR1 MDHEN, CDR2 SYDVKM. The ends lost 1 base at V and 7 bases at J; junction bases unmatched: 7. CDR3 DNA sequence: TGTGCCAGCAGTTTATTATTAGGGGGCTTCAATTCACCCCTCCACTTT. This sequence encodes CASSLLLGGFNSPLHF. Complete variable domain (other parts from reference TRBV28 and TRBJ1-6): DVKVTQSSRYLVKRTGEKVFLECVQDMDHENMFWYRQDPGLGLRLIYFSYDVKMKEKGDIPEGYSVSREKKERFSLILESASTNQTSMYLCASSLLLGGFNSPLHFGNGTRLTVT.

This chain links TRBV6-5 with TRBJ2-2, with 14 bases aligning to TRBD2. With 6 bases clipped from V and 5 bases from J, the junction kept 2 bases outside the gene matches. This CDR3 comprises 15 residues. Germline V CDR1 and CDR2: MNHEY, SVGAGI. The CDR3 nucleotides read TGTGCCAGCAGCCGACTAGCGGGGGGGACCGGGGAGCTGTTTTTT. Its translation is CASSRLAGGTGELFF.

This chain connects TRBV7-2 to TRBJ2-3, with a possible D match to TRBD2 (7 bases). This CDR3 is built from 18 residues. V lost 2 bases and J 0 bases, leaving 18 bases between the germline ends. The germline V gene has CDR1 SGHTA and CDR2 FQGNSA. CDR3 sequence: CASSLMGGGSPSTDTQYF. CDR3 DNA sequence: TGTGCCAGCAGCTTAATGGGCGGGGGCTCGCCTAGCACAGATACGCAGTATTTT.

The rearrangement links TRBV10-3 to TRBJ2-5; 9 bases fit TRBD2. Germline CDR1 ENHRY, CDR2 SYGVKD. The CDR3 consists of 17 residues. Losses at the gene ends were 8 bases for V and 3 bases for J; bases not matched to a gene: 16. CDR3 amino acids: CAIRPGRGGRNEETQYF. The DNA for the CDR3 is TGTGCCATCCGTCCGGGGCGGGGGGGCCGGAATGAAGAGACCCAGTACTTC.